These 13 T cell receptor beta chains came from one sample sequenced in a study of CD8+ T cells in alopecia areata. The sample's treatment: oral pan-JAK inhibitor, 5-10 mg twice daily. The sequencing template was cDNA reverse transcribed from extracted RNA. The table came from immunoSEQ multiplex PCR; TCRdb's copy has only in-frame clones and leaves some out. In the table there are some 170,000 clones, roughly 63% of which are singletons. The sample was CD4+ T cells sorted from blood, taken at approximately week 60, from a patient treated with tofacitinib. Receptors originate from a human donor with alopecia areata.

CDR3 nucleotide sequence: TGTGCCAGCAGTCCGGGCGGGACCTACTACGAGCAGTACTTC. It encodes CASSPGGTYYEQYF. The rearrangement links TRBV6-5 to TRBJ2-7; a possible D gene is TRBD2 (6 bases). The CDR3 is made up of 14 amino acids. Germline CDR1 reads MNHEY; CDR2 reads SVGAGI. Trimming shortened V by 5 bases and J by 3 bases, and 14 bases separated the two germline ends.

The chain links TRBV11-2 to TRBJ2-7, with a weak D call TRBD2 (6 bases). The germline V gene encodes CDR1 SGHAT and CDR2 FQNNGV. The CDR3 has 17 amino acids. The germline V and J ends were trimmed by 0 bases and 3 bases, with 18 bases remaining between them. The CDR3 is CASSLEPFGAGHYEQYF. CDR3 in DNA: TGTGCCAGCAGCTTAGAGCCTTTTGGAGCGGGTCACTACGAGCAGTACTTC.

In its sample, this clone was seen a few times. The chain couples TRBV29-1 to TRBJ2-5, with D perhaps assigned TRBD1 or TRBD2 (6 bases each). The germline gives CDR1 SQVTM, CDR2 ANQGSEA. V was shortened by 0 bases and J by 5 bases, with 19 bases between the two germline ends. The CDR3 extends over 16 amino acids. CDR3 nucleotide sequence: TGCAGCGTTGAAGATCCTCAGGTCGGGGGCGGCGAGACCCAGTACTTC. As protein: CSVEDPQVGGGETQYF.

This clone was detected only a few times. The rearrangement joins TRBV29-1 to TRBJ2-3; D uncertain. V lost 1 base to trimming and J lost 1 base, with 9 bases between them. The CDR3 is 14 amino acids. Germline values: CDR1 SQVTM, CDR2 ANQGSEA. CDR3 residues: CSVEGPLGTDTQYF. In DNA, the CDR3 is TGCAGCGTTGAAGGGCCCCTAGGCACAGATACGCAGTATTTT.

CDR3 in DNA: TGTGCCAGCAGCTTAGCTTATGAAGCTTTCTTT. Translation gives CASSLAYEAFF. The chain carries TRBV7-2 and TRBJ1-1; D not resolved. CDR3 length: 11 amino acids. Per the germline V gene, CDR1 is SGHTA and CDR2 is FQGNSA. Trimming removed 0 bases from V and 7 bases from J, with 3 bases in between.

The chain joins TRBV13 to TRBJ2-4; no firm D call. This CDR3 is 13 amino acids long. The V and J ends lost 6 bases and 1 base respectively, with 7 bases between them. The germline V gene has CDR1 PRHDT and CDR2 FYEKMQ (reference sequence). The CDR3 loop reads CASSDQAKNIQYF. In nucleotides, the CDR3 is TGTGCCAGCAGTGATCAGGCCAAAAACATTCAGTACTTC.

CDR3 region: CSVTRAPNTEAFF. For the CDR3, the DNA is TGCAGCGTCACCCGGGCCCCGAACACTGAAGCTTTCTTT. V and J are TRBV29-1 and TRBJ1-1; no reliable D call. Trimming removed 6 bases from V and 1 base from J, with 12 bases in between. Germline V CDR1 and CDR2: SQVTM, ANQGSEA. The CDR3 covers 13 residues.

V is TRBV18 and J is TRBJ1-5; TRBD1 agrees at 12 bases. There are 15 residues in the CDR3. Germline V CDR1 and CDR2: KGHSH, LQKENI. V was pared by 2 bases and J by 6 bases, with 2 bases of the junction left unmatched. The CDR3 nucleotides read TGTGCCAGCTCACCAGGGACAGGGGGCGGTCAGCCCCAGCATTTT. Translating gives CASSPGTGGGQPQHF.

Concerning this clone itself: The junction departs from the called germline gene at one end, perhaps through a read error. This chain joins TRBV9 and TRBJ2-3; TRBD2 matches at 8 bases. The germline CDR1 and CDR2 sequences are SGDLS and YYNGEE. The CDR3 totals 14 residues. DNA for the CDR3: TGTGCCAGCAGCGTAGAAAGCGGGGGCCGCCATGAGGATTTT. Amino acids: CASSVESGGRHEDF.

The chain carries TRBV30 and TRBJ1-1, with D hard to call. The germline V gene has CDR1 GTSNPN and CDR2 SVGIG (reference sequence). V lost 4 bases and J lost 0, with 12 bases in between. CDR3 length: 14 residues. CDR3 residues: CAWTIILVNTEAFF. Here the CDR3 DNA reads TGTGCCTGGACCATAATCCTCGTGAACACTGAAGCTTTCTTT.

The V call is TRBV7-8, the J call TRBJ2-5; the match to TRBD2 covers 8 bases. Per germline, CDR1 SGHVS and CDR2 FQNEAQ. V gave up 4 bases and J gave up 1 base; unmatched junction bases: 11. There are 17 residues in the CDR3. CDR3 residues: CASSSILAGWGQETQYF. The CDR3 nucleotides are TGTGCCAGCAGCTCGATTCTAGCGGGCTGGGGCCAAGAGACCCAGTACTTC.

This sequence joins TRBV30 and TRBJ1-4; no firm D call. CDR3 length: 15 residues. Germline lookup yields CDR1 GTSNPN and CDR2 SVGIG (reference sequence). V lost 1 base and J 2 bases, leaving 11 bases between the germline ends. CDR3 DNA: TGTGCCTGGAGTGACCCGGGCCGGACTAATGAAAAACTGTTTTTT. Encoded protein: CAWSDPGRTNEKLFF.

The V gene is TRBV30, the J gene TRBJ2-5, with 8 bases fitting TRBD1. V shed 3 bases, J shed 2 bases, and the junction held 2 bases outside the gene matches. Germline V gene data show CDR1 as GTSNPN and CDR2 as SVGIG (reference sequence). The CDR3 loop spans 13 amino acids. The CDR3 protein is CAWRDRVQETQYF. In DNA, the CDR3 is TGTGCCTGGAGGGACAGGGTGCAAGAGACCCAGTACTTC.